This is a list of T cell receptor beta chains from one sample in a study of OX40 agonist ivuxolimab in advanced cancers. Generated by immunoSEQ multiplex PCR, the TCRdb table keeps only in-frame clones and is missing some. The sample holds more than 60,000 clones, around nine tenths seen once. Sequenced material: CD4+ or CD8+ T cells sorted from blood, taken in a trial of the OX40 agonist ivuxolimab. All receptors come from an adult with an advanced solid tumor such as melanoma, head and neck, liver or kidney cancer. Each CDR3 is given with its conserved first and last residue. Each record gives: J gene, V gene, D gene, clone size, CDR3 DNA, CDR3 protein. A D gene is named only where the DNA matches it firmly. For some rows the clone size is stated as once, few or many, or as a class when expanded; others skip it.

TRBJ2-3	TRBV28	.	.	TGTGCCAGCAGCCGGACTTCACCAGATACGCAGTATTTT	CASSRTSPDTQYF
TRBJ2-7	TRBV7-2	TRBD2	few	TGTGCCAGCAGCTTGAGCGGGAGCCTCGAGCAGTACTTC	CASSLSGSLEQYF
TRBJ2-4	TRBV5-4	TRBD2	.	TGTGCCAGCAGCCTTGGGACTAGCGGGAGGGCCGGGTACATTCAGTACTTC	CASSLGTSGRAGYIQYF
TRBJ2-6	TRBV27	.	.	TGTGCCAGCAGTTTAACATCTGGGGCCAACGTCCTGACTTTC	CASSLTSGANVLTF
TRBJ1-2	TRBV19	.	.	TGTGCCAGTAGTATAGTTCAGGGAGGTAACTATGGCTACACCTTC	CASSIVQGGNYGYTF
TRBJ2-7	TRBV7-2	TRBD2	.	TGTGCCAGCAGCTTAGGCGCGTGGCGCACCGGGACTAACTCCTACGAGCAGTACTTC	CASSLGAWRTGTNSYEQYF
TRBJ2-1	TRBV4-3	TRBD2	.	TGCGCCAGCAGCCCTACCACTAGCGGGGGCTGGAATGAGCAGTTCTTC	CASSPTTSGGWNEQFF
TRBJ2-7	TRBV11-3	.	.	TGTGCCAGCAGCCACAACCCACGCTACGAGCAGTACTTC	CASSHNPRYEQYF
TRBJ2-5	TRBV2	TRBD1	.	TGTGCCAGCGGGACAGGGACGGAAGAGACCCAGTACTTC	CASGTGTEETQYF
TRBJ1-2	TRBV7-8	.	.	TGTGCCAGCAGCTTAGAAAGGTTTAACTATGGCTACACCTTC	CASSLERFNYGYTF
TRBJ2-7	TRBV10-3	TRBD2	.	TGTGCCATCAGGGGTAGCGGGAGTGATCGCGAGCAGTACTTC	CAIRGSGSDREQYF
TRBJ2-3	TRBV6-4	.	.	TGTGCCAGCAGTGACTCTGCGTCCGTGGCAGATACGCAGTATTTT	CASSDSASVADTQYF
TRBJ2-1	TRBV29-1	.	.	TGCAGCGTTGAAGATACGGCGGGTTTCGGAGTCGGTGAGCAGTTCTTC	CSVEDTAGFGVGEQFF
TRBJ2-2	TRBV11-3	.	.	TGTGCCAGCAGCTTAGATACCCAGGGTGCTAACGGGGAGCTGTTTTTT	CASSLDTQGANGELFF
TRBJ2-3	TRBV9	.	.	TGTGCCAGCAGCGTAGTCCAGGGGGGTGCAGATACGCAGTATTTT	CASSVVQGGADTQYF
TRBJ2-7	TRBV7-2	TRBD2	.	TGTGCCAGCAGCCCGGGACTAGCGGGAGTCGGCGAGCAGTACTTC	CASSPGLAGVGEQYF
TRBJ1-3	TRBV29-1	.	.	TGCAGCGCCCGAACAGGAAACACCATATATTTT	CSARTGNTIYF
TRBJ2-7	TRBV18	.	.	TGTGCCAGCTCACCACCTAGTTTGGGCGAGCAGTACTTC	CASSPPSLGEQYF
TRBJ2-1	TRBV29-1	.	.	TGCAGCGTTAGAGGCCCCGGCCGGGGAGTCGATGAGCAGTTCTTC	CSVRGPGRGVDEQFF
TRBJ2-7	TRBV6-6	TRBD1	.	TGTGCCAGCAGAACAGGGGGCATCTACGAGCAGTACTTC	CASRTGGIYEQYF
TRBJ2-7	TRBV6-1	TRBD1	.	TGTGCCGCATCTACAGGGGGACAAGAGCAGTACTTC	CAASTGGQEQYF
TRBJ1-5	TRBV19	.	.	TGTGCCAGTAGTGCAGTGCAGGGGATATTTGGCAATCAGCCCCAGCATTTT	CASSAVQGIFGNQPQHF
TRBJ2-4	TRBV6-1	.	.	TGTGCCAGCAGTGCTCAACCGGGAAGAGCCAAAAACATTCAGTACTTC	CASSAQPGRAKNIQYF
TRBJ2-1	TRBV6-1	.	.	TGTGCCAGCAGTGTTGGCGGGACCGAATACAATGAGCAGTTCTTC	CASSVGGTEYNEQFF
TRBJ1-2	TRBV18	.	once	TGTGCCAGCTCACCGGAGGGGGACTATGGCTACACCTTC	CASSPEGDYGYTF
TRBJ1-5	TRBV9	.	.	TGTGCCAGCAGCGTAGGGGCTGAACCGACAAATCAGCCCCAGCATTTT	CASSVGAEPTNQPQHF
TRBJ2-5	TRBV18	.	.	TGTGCCAGCTCACCCTCAGGGACAGAGACCCAGTACTTC	CASSPSGTETQYF
TRBJ1-6	TRBV6-1	.	.	TGTGCCAGCAGTGAAGAACCGGGGTTTGGGTCACCCCTCCACTTT	CASSEEPGFGSPLHF
TRBJ2-6	TRBV7-6	.	.	TGTGCCAGCAGCCCCAGGACTGGGGCCAACGTCCTGACTTTC	CASSPRTGANVLTF
TRBJ2-3	TRBV7-2	.	once	TGTGCCAGCAGCTTCTCTACAGATACGCAGTATTTT	CASSFSTDTQYF
TRBJ1-6	TRBV6-5	.	.	TGTGCCAGCAGAGTCGGACTCCAGAGGGGTTCACCCCTCCACTTT	CASRVGLQRGSPLHF
TRBJ2-7	TRBV18	TRBD2	.	TGTGCCAGCTCACCCTATAGCGGGTACGAGCAGTACTTC	CASSPYSGYEQYF
TRBJ1-3	TRBV28	.	.	TGTGCCAGCAGTTTATTAACAGCCTCTGGAAACACCATATATTTT	CASSLLTASGNTIYF
TRBJ2-3	TRBV11-2	TRBD2	.	TGTGCCAGCAGCATAGCGGGTAGCACAGATACGCAGTATTTT	CASSIAGSTDTQYF
TRBJ1-2	TRBV7-9	.	.	TGTGCCAGCAGTCTTGACATAAAGGGGGTTAATATTGATGGCTACACCTTC	CASSLDIKGVNIDGYTF
TRBJ2-1	TRBV27	TRBD1	.	TGTGCCAGCAGTCCTGGGACAGGGGGGTCCTACAATGAGCAGTTCTTC	CASSPGTGGSYNEQFF